Following are 30 T cell receptor beta chains from one sample sequenced in a study of blood T cell repertoires in COVID-19. Here immunoSEQ multiplex PCR was the method, and the copy in TCRdb shows in-frame clones only, minus some. Of hundreds of thousands of clones in the sample, around 89% were seen once. The sequenced material came from peripheral blood. The source is a woman aged 25 to 39 who had recovered from COVID-19.

This clone was seen once. In nucleotides, the CDR3 is TGTGCCAGTAGTATAACGGCTAGCGGGGGGTACAATGAGCAGTTCTTC. It is translated as CASSITASGGYNEQFF. This chain joins TRBV19 and TRBJ2-1, with 11 nucleotides matching TRBD2. V shed 2 bases and J 4 bases; nucleotides not matched to a gene: 4. The CDR3 loop spans 16 amino acids. CDR1 is LNHDA and CDR2 is SQIVND in the germline V gene (reference sequence).

This rearrangement joins TRBV30 to TRBJ1-6; D is possibly TRBD1 (6 bases). Looked up from germline, CDR1 is GTSNPN and CDR2 is SVGIG (reference sequence). The CDR3 extends over 14 amino acids. Trimming shortened V by 3 bases and J by 6 bases, and 12 bases separated the two germline ends. CDR3 nucleotides: TGTGCCTGGAGCATGGGACAAAGTAATTCACCCCTCCACTTT. It is translated as CAWSMGQSNSPLHF.

This clone was counted only a few times. The gene calls are TRBV4-2 and TRBJ2-7; D is perhaps TRBD1 (5 bases). Germline CDR1 LGHNA, CDR2 YNFKEQ. CDR3 length: 14 amino acids. Trimming stripped 1 base from V and 2 bases from J, with 9 bases between. The chain's CDR3 is CASSQVTGPYEQYF. The CDR3 DNA follows: TGTGCCAGCAGCCAAGTAACAGGACCCTACGAGCAGTACTTC.

The V call is TRBV7-9, the J call TRBJ2-1; 7 nucleotides agree with TRBD1. Germline CDR1 is SEHNR and CDR2 is FQNEAQ (reference sequence). After removal of 5 bases from V and 4 bases from J, the junction contained 8 bases not matched to a gene. This CDR3 comprises 15 residues. The CDR3 DNA sequence: TGTGCCAGCAGCAAAACCACAGGGGCTTACAATGAGCAGTTCTTC. It yields the protein CASSKTTGAYNEQFF. The whole variable domain, remainder taken from reference TRBV7-9 and TRBJ2-1, is DTGVSQNPRHKITKRGQNVTFRCDPISEHNRLYWYRQTLGQGPEFLTYFQNEAQLEKSRLLSDRFSAERPKGSFSTLEIQRTEQGDSAMYLCASSKTTGAYNEQFFGPGTRLTVL.

V gene TRBV10-3 combines with J gene TRBJ1-5; D not resolved. The germline V gene has CDR1 ENHRY and CDR2 SYGVKD. The length of the CDR3 is 13 residues. V was trimmed by 4 bases and J by 7 bases, leaving 11 bases between them. CDR3 coding DNA: TGTGCCATCAGTGCCGAGAAAACCCAGCCCCAGCATTTT. This encodes CAISAEKTQPQHF.

The V call is TRBV5-8, the J call TRBJ2-3; 9 nucleotides line up with TRBD2. Germline V gives CDR1 SGHTS, CDR2 YDEGEE. CDR3 length: 15 amino acids. V lost 5 bases and J lost 4; bases outside the gene matches: 8. This chain's CDR3 is CASSSSGAGPDTQYF. DNA for the CDR3: TGTGCCAGCAGTTCTAGCGGGGCCGGGCCAGATACGCAGTATTTT.

The genes are TRBV5-1 and TRBJ2-1, with D maybe TRBD2 (6 bases). The V gene's germline CDR1 is SGHRS and CDR2 YFSETQ. This CDR3 has 16 residues. The V end was cut by 2 bases, the J end by 4 bases, with 16 bases between. The CDR3 reads CASSFDRGWIYNEQFF. CDR3 sequence (DNA): TGCGCCAGCAGCTTCGATCGGGGGTGGATATACAATGAGCAGTTCTTC.

The rearrangement joins TRBV28 to TRBJ2-5; 7 bases are shared with TRBD1. Per germline, CDR1 MDHEN and CDR2 SYDVKM. J was trimmed by 6 bases and V by 8 bases; bases with no gene match: 9. This CDR3 contains 13 residues. CDR3 sequence (DNA): TGTGCCAGCTGCAGACAGGGCCCGCAGACCCAGTACTTC. Translated, it gives CASCRQGPQTQYF.

The V call is TRBV7-2, the J call TRBJ1-1; a possible D gene is TRBD1 (6 bases). CDR3 size: 14 residues. Trimming removed 0 bases from V and 1 base from J, with 6 bases in between. Germline assignment: CDR1 SGHTA and CDR2 FQGNSA. The CDR3 nucleotides read TGTGCCAGCAGCTTAGCGACAGGGAACACTGAAGCTTTCTTT. Translated: CASSLATGNTEAFF.

V gene TRBV28 combines with J gene TRBJ1-5; 7 nucleotides align to TRBD1. With V trimmed by 6 bases and J by 5 bases, 19 bases remained unmatched. This CDR3 is 18 amino acids long. The germline V gene has CDR1 MDHEN and CDR2 SYDVKM. This CDR3 reads CASSQTGTVMGSDQPQHF. DNA for the CDR3: TGTGCCAGCAGCCAGACCGGGACAGTTATGGGGAGCGATCAGCCCCAGCATTTT.

The chain uses TRBV4-1 and TRBJ2-1, with a weak D call TRBD1 (5 bases). V was shortened by 4 bases and J by 7 bases, with 11 bases between the two germline ends. Germline CDR1 is MGHRA and CDR2 is YSYEKL. The CDR3 runs to 13 residues. This CDR3 is CASSPPRQNEQFF. CDR3 bases: TGCGCCAGCAGCCCACCTAGACAGAATGAGCAGTTCTTC.

V and J are TRBV7-9 and TRBJ1-2; unclear D gene. With 4 bases removed from V and 4 bases from J, the gap between germline ends came to 7 bases. CDR1 and CDR2 (germline): SEHNR, FQNEAQ (reference sequence). This CDR3 comprises 12 residues. Here the CDR3 reads CASSSVVYGYTF. CDR3 coding DNA: TGTGCCAGCAGCTCGGTCGTCTATGGCTACACCTTC.

The V and J genes are TRBV28 and TRBJ2-1; D might be TRBD2 (6 bases). The CDR3 is made up of 17 amino acids. V was trimmed by 4 bases and J by 10 bases, leaving 26 bases between them. Looked up from germline, CDR1 is MDHEN and CDR2 is SYDVKM. CDR3 sequence reads: CASSSAGLSAPGGEQFF. In DNA form, the CDR3 reads TGTGCCAGCAGTTCCGCGGGGTTGTCCGCCCCAGGAGGGGAGCAGTTCTTC.

This clone was picked up one time. This rearrangement joins TRBV6-5 to TRBJ2-7; 10 bases are shared with TRBD1. J gave up 5 bases and V 6 bases, and 7 bases lay outside the gene matches. The germline CDR1 and CDR2 sequences are MNHEY and SVGAGI. The CDR3 consists of 14 residues. Here the CDR3 DNA reads TGTGCCAGCAGGCCGGGACAGGGGCGGCACGAGCAGTACTTC. It encodes CASRPGQGRHEQYF.

V usage is TRBV14 and J usage is TRBJ2-1; TRBD2 agrees at 11 bases. The V gene's germline CDR1 is SGHDN and CDR2 FVKESK. J lost 7 bases, V lost 4 bases, and 9 bases had no gene match. The length of the CDR3 is 16 residues. CDR3 loop: CASSPLGLAGLNEQFF. The CDR3 region has the DNA TGTGCCAGCAGCCCGCTTGGACTAGCGGGCCTTAATGAGCAGTTCTTC.

The rearrangement uses TRBV6-4 and TRBJ2-1; unclear D gene. This CDR3 has 14 amino acids. V was pared by 3 bases and J by 0 bases, with 6 bases between. Per the germline V gene, CDR1 is MRHNA and CDR2 is SNTAGT. The CDR3 bases are TGTGCCAGCAGTGAATACAGCTCCTACAATGAGCAGTTCTTC. Its protein product is CASSEYSSYNEQFF.

V and J are TRBV21-1 and TRBJ2-7; TRBD2 is taken as the D call from the table, unchecked against the DNA. TRBV21-1 is a known pseudogene. The length of the CDR3 is 11 residues. The CDR3 DNA reads TGTGCCAGCAGCAAAGTAAAAGAGCAGTACTTC. Amino acids: CASSKVKEQYF.

The gene calls are TRBV2 and TRBJ1-2, with a tentative D call TRBD1 (5 bases). V was shortened by 6 bases and J by 8 bases, with 16 bases between the two germline ends. Per germline, CDR1 SNHLY and CDR2 FYNNEI. The CDR3 sequence is 13 residues long. CDR3 nucleotide sequence: TGTGCCAGCAGGTTAACAGAGGCAGGGGGCTACACCTTC. This gives the protein CASRLTEAGGYTF.

The genes are TRBV4-2 and TRBJ2-1; TRBD1 matches 9 bases. The CDR3 consists of 19 residues. V dropped 1 base and J dropped 0; count of bases not matched to a gene: 10. The germline V gene encodes CDR1 LGHNA and CDR2 YNFKEQ. CDR3 region: CASSQVMGQGFSSYNEQFF. The CDR3 DNA is TGTGCCAGCAGCCAAGTAATGGGACAGGGCTTCAGCTCCTACAATGAGCAGTTCTTC.

V and J are TRBV6-2 or TRBV6-3 and TRBJ1-2; D unresolved. Germline CDR1 MNHEY, CDR2 SVGEGT. V lost 4 bases, J lost 5 bases, and 8 bases lay in between. This CDR3 has 12 amino acids. In DNA, the CDR3 is TGTGCCAGCAGTTCCATCAAATATGGCTACACCTTC. Protein: CASSSIKYGYTF.

The rearrangement joins TRBV4-3 to TRBJ2-3; a weak D match, TRBD2 (7 bases). The CDR3 sequence is 16 residues long. V gave up 4 bases and J gave up 4 bases, with 18 bases separating them. Germline CDR1 and CDR2: LGHNA and YSLEER. The DNA for the CDR3 is TGCGCCAGCAGCCGAACCCACGGGGGGCCCGCAGATACGCAGTATTTT. This codes for CASSRTHGGPADTQYF.

CDR3 DNA sequence: TGCAGCGTGAGGGGGTCCTACAATGAGCAGTTCTTC. Its translation is CSVRGSYNEQFF. The rearrangement uses TRBV29-1 and TRBJ2-1; weak D call: TRBD1 (6 bases). Germline V gene sequence: CDR1 SQVTM, CDR2 ANQGSEA. This CDR3 spans 12 amino acids. V was clipped by 6 bases and J by 1 base, with 7 bases between them.

The chain links TRBV27 to TRBJ1-4; 7 bases line up with TRBD1. This CDR3 contains 15 residues. V lost 5 bases and J lost 5; bases outside the gene matches: 8. Germline V gene data show CDR1 as MNHEY and CDR2 as SMNVEV (reference sequence). CDR3 in amino acids: CASSRLGQRNEKLFF. CDR3 DNA sequence: TGTGCCAGCAGTCGCCTGGGACAGCGCAATGAAAAACTGTTTTTT.

This clone was seen a few times. This chain uses TRBV27 with TRBJ1-2; 9 bases are shared with TRBD1. V lost 3 bases to trimming and J lost 6 bases; unmatched junction nucleotides: 2. Germline loops: CDR1 MNHEY, CDR2 SMNVEV (reference sequence). The CDR3 spans 13 residues. The CDR3 here is CASSFWDRDGYTF. The CDR3 DNA follows: TGTGCCAGCAGTTTCTGGGACAGGGATGGCTACACCTTC.

This sequence joins TRBV2 and TRBJ1-2, with D possibly matching TRBD1 (5 bases). The germline V and J ends were trimmed by 8 bases and 0 bases, with 13 bases remaining between them. Germline V gene sequence: CDR1 SNHLY, CDR2 FYNNEI. CDR3 length: 14 amino acids. CDR3 nucleotides: TGTGCCAGCCGCGGGACTGATGCTAACTATGGCTACACCTTC. Its translation is CASRGTDANYGYTF.

The chain links TRBV7-6 to TRBJ2-3, with 9 bases fitting TRBD1. Per the germline V gene, CDR1 is SGHVS and CDR2 is FNYEAQ. V was pared by 3 bases and J by 3 bases, with 4 bases of the junction left unmatched. CDR3 length equals 15 residues. The CDR3 nucleotides are TGTGCCAGCAGCTTCGGGACAGGGCTGACAGATACGCAGTATTTT. Translation gives CASSFGTGLTDTQYF.

The chain has TRBV27 and TRBJ1-4, with no clear D. Per germline, CDR1 MNHEY and CDR2 SMNVEV (reference sequence). The CDR3 is made up of 14 amino acids. Deletions cut 3 bases from V and 4 bases from J, with 9 bases between. In DNA form, the CDR3 reads TGTGCCAGCAGTTTCACGGGGTTTAATGAAAAACTGTTTTTT. Its protein product is CASSFTGFNEKLFF.

The J gene is TRBJ2-3, the V gene TRBV4-2, with a possible D match to TRBD1 (6 bases). CDR3 length: 17 residues. The V gene's germline CDR1 is LGHNA and CDR2 YNFKEQ. Trimming removed 3 bases at V and 0 bases at J, with 16 bases between. CDR3 sequence reads: CASSQGTTGVSTDTQYF. The CDR3 DNA is TGTGCCAGCAGCCAGGGGACGACAGGAGTGAGCACAGATACGCAGTATTTT.

The J gene is TRBJ2-1, the V gene TRBV6-5, with a weak D call TRBD2 (6 bases). CDR1 is MNHEY, CDR2 SVGAGI, per germline. V was cut by 0 bases and J by 7 bases, with 7 bases left in between. This CDR3 region has 13 residues. The CDR3 bases are TGTGCCAGCAGTTACTCGAGCGGGAATGAGCAGTTCTTC. Protein product: CASSYSSGNEQFF.

The chain links TRBV7-6 to TRBJ1-1; tentative D call: TRBD1 (6 bases). V was shortened by 4 bases and J by 0 bases, with 18 bases between the two germline ends. The germline CDR1 and CDR2 sequences are SGHVS and FNYEAQ. The CDR3 extends over 17 amino acids. The CDR3 DNA reads as TGTGCCAGCAGCTCTACCGGTTGGACAGCGGTGAACACTGAAGCTTTCTTT. Protein: CASSSTGWTAVNTEAFF.